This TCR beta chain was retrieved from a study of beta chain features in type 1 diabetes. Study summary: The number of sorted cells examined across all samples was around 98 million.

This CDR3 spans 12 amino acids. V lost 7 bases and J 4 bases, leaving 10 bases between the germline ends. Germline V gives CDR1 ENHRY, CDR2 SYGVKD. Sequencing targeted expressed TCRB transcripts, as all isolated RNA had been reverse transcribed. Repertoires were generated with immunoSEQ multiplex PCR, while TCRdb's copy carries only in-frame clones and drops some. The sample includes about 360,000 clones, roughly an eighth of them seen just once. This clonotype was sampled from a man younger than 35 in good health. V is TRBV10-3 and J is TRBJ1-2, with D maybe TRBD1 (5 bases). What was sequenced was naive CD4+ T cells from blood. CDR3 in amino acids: CAITQGGYGYTF. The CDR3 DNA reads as TGTGCCATCACTCAGGGAGGCTATGGCTACACCTTC.